This TCR beta chain was sequenced in a study of T cells in Graves' hyperthyroidism and ophthalmopathy. This clonotype was seen only a few times. Compared with germline, one end of the junction differs, possibly owing to a read error. Germline lookup yields CDR1 SGHNT and CDR2 YYREEE (reference sequence). The CDR3 runs 12 residues. Authors of the study amplified TCR beta CDR3 regions from RNA transcripts. HTBI primers were the set used in a first-round RT-PCR of the TCR CDR3. TCRdb passed the multiplex PCR reads through MiXCR, listing each CDR3 protein once. The profile shows more than 650,000 distinct CDR3 sequences, approximately 14% of them singletons.

The chain links TRBV5-4 to TRBJ2-3, with unresolved D. Source material: blood. The clonotype comes from a woman under 30 with Graves' hyperthyroidism. The CDR3 DNA reads TGTGCCAGCAACTTGGAAACAGATACGCAGTATTTT. As protein: CASNLETDTQYF.